The source of this T cell receptor (beta chain) is a study of T cell repertoires in cytomegalovirus infection. Study in general: Matching HLA type, along with CMV infection, was indicated by public TCR beta signatures.

Broader study findings: Based on cumulative public TCR beta family frequency, carriers of CMV plus the relevant HLA were identified. HLA-C-restricted, CMV-specific TCR beta clonotypes were dominant ex vivo.

This clonotype appeared once. Its antigen is currently unknown. Via MiXCR, TCRdb re-called the reads, giving one row per CDR3 protein. The sample has around 270,000 distinct CDR3 sequences, 9.1% seen once. Source material: PBMCs. This clonotype was obtained from a human donor in good health (CMV status not recorded). Some clones in this sample may be carry-over from other donors' samples.

The CDR3 DNA is TGTGCCAGCAGTTCTTCTACAGGGCTCAGGGGCTACACCTTC. Its protein is CASSSSTGLRGYTF. The genes are TRBV28 and TRBJ1-2; possible D gene TRBD1, 6 bases. CDR3 length: 14 residues. The ends were cut back, 4 bases at V and 8 bases at J, with 17 bases in the middle. Germline assignment: CDR1 MDHEN and CDR2 SYDVKM.